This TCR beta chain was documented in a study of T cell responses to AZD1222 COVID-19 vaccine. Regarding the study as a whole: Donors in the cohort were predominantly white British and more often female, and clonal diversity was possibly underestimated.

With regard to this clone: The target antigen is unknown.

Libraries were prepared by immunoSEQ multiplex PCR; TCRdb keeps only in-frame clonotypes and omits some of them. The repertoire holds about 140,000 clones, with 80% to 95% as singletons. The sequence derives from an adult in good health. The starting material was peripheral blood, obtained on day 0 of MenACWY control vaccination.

CDR3 nucleotide sequence: TGCAGTGCTACGCCTCACGAAGCTTTCTTT. Translating it yields CSATPHEAFF. This rearrangement joins TRBV20-1 to TRBJ1-1; D ambiguous. Trimming shortened V by 4 bases and J by 8 bases, and 8 bases separated the two germline ends. The CDR3 length is 10 residues. Per germline, CDR1 DFQATT and CDR2 SNEGSKA (reference sequence).